The 10 T cell receptor beta chains below all came from one sample that was sequenced in a study of beta chain features in type 1 diabetes. The study reverse transcribed the entire isolated RNA, so it sequenced expressed TCRB transcripts. Assay used: immunoSEQ multiplex PCR; TCRdb lists only in-frame clones, some missing. The sample gives a few hundred thousand clones, about 15% of which show up once; approximately 0.019% is in the top ten. Specimen: naive CD4+ T cells from blood. The origin of the receptors is a woman younger than 30 in good health.

This clone was detected a few times. The J gene is TRBJ2-1, the V gene TRBV5-1, with 9 bases that match TRBD1. The CDR3 loop spans 15 amino acids. The V segment lost 4 bases and the J segment 7 bases; nucleotides outside the gene matches: 9. Germline lookup yields CDR1 SGHRS and CDR2 YFSETQ. CDR3 loop: CASSRAGQGRNEQFF. The DNA of the CDR3 is TGCGCCAGCAGCCGGGCGGGACAGGGAAGGAATGAGCAGTTCTTC.

This clone was seen a handful of times. The chain joins TRBV10-3 to TRBJ2-5, with 11 bases aligning to TRBD2. The V segment lost 3 bases and the J segment 5 bases; nucleotides outside the gene matches: 8. The CDR3 spans 16 residues. Germline V gene sequence: CDR1 ENHRY, CDR2 SYGVKD. The CDR3 nucleotides are TGTGCCATCAGTGAAATGACTAGCGGGAAGGTTGAGACCCAGTACTTC. Its translation is CAISEMTSGKVETQYF.

As DNA, the CDR3 is TGTGCCAGCAGTGAAAGAGGGGACAGGGGCGCTGAAGCTTTCTTT. Its translation: CASSERGDRGAEAFF. V and J are TRBV6-1 and TRBJ1-1; TRBD1 aligns across 10 bases. Germline CDR1 is MNHNS and CDR2 is SASEGT. This CDR3 has 15 residues. Trimming took 2 bases from V and 6 from J; bases not matched to a gene: 6.

The chain uses TRBV19 and TRBJ2-5; tentative D call: TRBD2 (7 bases). The germline CDR1 and CDR2 sequences are LNHDA and SQIVND (reference sequence). V lost 7 bases and J 1 base, leaving 19 bases between the germline ends. The CDR3 consists of 16 residues. Written as DNA, the CDR3 is TGTGCCAGTAAGGTAGGGCGGGGGCTCGTCCAAGAGACCCAGTACTTC. This translates into CASKVGRGLVQETQYF.

Only a few counts were recorded for this clone. The rearrangement uses TRBV7-9 and TRBJ2-1, with TRBD2 identical over 9 bases. CDR1 and CDR2 (germline): SEHNR, FQNEAQ (reference sequence). The ends lost 5 bases at V and 4 bases at J; junction bases unmatched: 15. The CDR3 totals 18 residues. CDR3 region: CASSLENRVLAGYNEQFF. In nucleotides, the CDR3 is TGTGCCAGCAGCCTCGAGAACAGAGTACTAGCGGGTTACAATGAGCAGTTCTTC. The full variable domain, with the rest looked up from reference TRBV7-9 and TRBJ2-1, is DTGVSQNPRHKITKRGQNVTFRCDPISEHNRLYWYRQTLGQGPEFLTYFQNEAQLEKSRLLSDRFSAERPKGSFSTLEIQRTEQGDSAMYLCASSLENRVLAGYNEQFFGPGTRLTVL.

The rearrangement joins TRBV25-1 to TRBJ2-3; tentative D call: TRBD1 (6 bases). There are 16 residues in the CDR3. The V end was cut by 2 bases, the J end by 3 bases, with 15 bases between. CDR1 MGHDK and CDR2 SYGVNS come from the germline V gene. The CDR3 DNA reads TGTGCCAGCAGTGAAAAATTGGGGCAGGGGACAGATACGCAGTATTTT. Translating it yields CASSEKLGQGTDTQYF.

This clone was recorded a few times. The CDR3 loop reads CASSQDNRGQGSYEQYF. CDR3 DNA sequence: TGTGCCAGCAGCCAAGATAATCGGGGACAGGGGTCCTACGAGCAGTACTTC. V and J are TRBV4-2 and TRBJ2-7, with 10 bases matching TRBD1. The germline gives CDR1 LGHNA, CDR2 YNFKEQ. V shed 0 bases and J 1 base; nucleotides not matched to a gene: 6. The CDR3 loop spans 17 amino acids.

This sequence joins TRBV15 and TRBJ2-3, with 13 nucleotides matching TRBD2. The CDR3 consists of 16 residues. Losses at the gene ends were 3 bases for V and 2 bases for J; bases not matched to a gene: 2. Germline V CDR1 and CDR2: LNHNV, YYDKDF (reference sequence). CDR3 DNA sequence: TGTGCCACCAGCAGGGGACTAGCGGGATACACAGATACGCAGTATTTT. It codes for CATSRGLAGYTDTQYF.

The chain carries TRBV11-2 and TRBJ2-5; a weak D match, TRBD1 (6 bases). Trimming removed 5 bases from V and 4 bases from J, with 14 bases in between. There are 14 residues in the CDR3. The germline V gene encodes CDR1 SGHAT and CDR2 FQNNGV. CDR3 nucleotide sequence: TGTGCCAGCAGCCGAACCAGGGGAATAGAGACCCAGTACTTC. It is translated as CASSRTRGIETQYF.

The chain uses TRBV14 and TRBJ2-5; 7 bases are shared with TRBD2. The CDR3 extends over 16 amino acids. Looked up from germline, CDR1 is SGHDN and CDR2 is FVKESK. With 4 bases clipped from V and 4 bases from J, the junction kept 12 bases outside the gene matches. As DNA, the CDR3 is TGTGCCAGCAGCCCCTTGGGGCGGGAGAGAGGAGAGACCCAGTACTTC. It encodes CASSPLGRERGETQYF.